A selection of T cell receptor beta chains follows, all from one sample in a study of T cell responses to AZD1222 COVID-19 vaccine. Profiling relied on immunoSEQ multiplex PCR, and the TCRdb table lists in-frame clones only, not all of them. The sample has 96,000 or so clones, around 89% seen once; the top ten hold around 1.6%. Specimen: peripheral blood, collected on day 0 of AZD1222 vaccination. These receptors originate from an adult in good health. The CDR3 runs from the conserved cysteine through the conserved F or W. A D gene is named only where the DNA matches it firmly. Clone size is given for some rows only: seen once, a few or many times, or a class if the clone is expanded.

TRBV15,.,.,TRBJ2-4,TGTGCCACCAGCAGAGATCGGGGACCGCAGCCCCAAGGGAACATTCAGTACTTC,CATSRDRGPQPQGNIQYF
TRBV5-5,.,.,TRBJ1-1,TGTGCCAGCAGCCCCGGACCCGGACGGGACACTGAAGCTTTCTTT,CASSPGPGRDTEAFF
TRBV4-2,.,.,TRBJ1-4,TGTGCCAGCAGCCACCCCGGAGGGGATAATAATGAAAAACTGTTTTTT,CASSHPGGDNNEKLFF
TRBV7-2,.,.,TRBJ2-5,TGTGCCAGCAGCCCCGACGCCGCCCAAGAGACCCAGTACTTC,CASSPDAAQETQYF
TRBV5-6,.,.,TRBJ1-2,TGTGCCAGCAGCCCTCCACAGCGGTACGTTGGAGAGGGCTACACCTTC,CASSPPQRYVGEGYTF
TRBV7-2,.,.,TRBJ2-7,TGTGCCAGCAGCTTAGGGTTGTGGGGGGCCGACGAGCAGTACTTC,CASSLGLWGADEQYF
TRBV5-5,.,.,TRBJ1-1,TGTGCCAGCAGCTTTTTCGGCGGCTGGGGCACTGAAGCTTTCTTT,CASSFFGGWGTEAFF
TRBV6-2/TRBV6-3,.,.,TRBJ2-7,TGTGCCAGCAGCCTTTTTGAGGTCGGCTACGAGCAGTACTTC,CASSLFEVGYEQYF
TRBV18,TRBD1,.,TRBJ2-6,TGTGCCAGCTCACCACCTGGGACAGTCGGTTTCAACGTCCTGACTTTC,CASSPPGTVGFNVLTF
TRBV19,.,.,TRBJ1-2,TGTGCCAGTAGTGGGCCGGAAACTAACTATGGCTACACCTTC,CASSGPETNYGYTF
TRBV6-6,.,.,TRBJ1-4,TGTGCCAGCAAAACTAATGAAAAACTGTTTTTT,CASKTNEKLFF
TRBV7-2,.,.,TRBJ1-5,TGTGCCAGCAGCTTAGCGCCGTCCAGGATGTATCAGCCCCAGCATTTT,CASSLAPSRMYQPQHF
TRBV19,.,few,TRBJ1-6,TGTGTCCCACTAACCGGCTCCTATAATTCACCCCTCCACTTT,CVPLTGSYNSPLHF
TRBV29-1,.,.,TRBJ1-1,TGCAGCGTCGTCGTGGGAGGGGCCCTGGACACTGAAGCTTTCTTT,CSVVVGGALDTEAFF
TRBV6-1,.,few,TRBJ1-2,TGTGCCAGCAGTGAACAGGACACATCGTCCACCTTC,CASSEQDTSSTF
TRBV30,TRBD2,.,TRBJ2-7,TGTGCCTGGAGTGCCGGACTAGCGGGGGCCGCGTGGGGGGGCGAGCAGTACTTC,CAWSAGLAGAAWGGEQYF
TRBV6-4,TRBD1,.,TRBJ2-2,TGTGCCAGCAGCCGGGACAGAAAGACCGGGGAGCTGTTTTTT,CASSRDRKTGELFF